This entry lists 32 T cell receptor beta chains sequenced from one sample in a study of cytomegalovirus exposure and HLA in healthy donors. Use of 60 Vbeta and 13 Jbeta primers characterized the PCR. Sequencing used immunoSEQ multiplex PCR; TCRdb keeps in-frame clones, though not all of them. The sample carries under 200,000 clones, 77% recorded once. The sequenced sample consisted of PBMCs. These receptors originate from a woman aged 40-49 years in good health and CMV-seropositive.

This chain links TRBV9 with TRBJ1-1; possible D gene TRBD1, 6 bases. CDR1 SGDLS and CDR2 YYNGEE come from the germline V gene. The germline V and J ends were trimmed by 0 bases and 5 bases, with 14 bases remaining between them. This CDR3 spans 15 amino acids. CDR3 nucleotide sequence: TGTGCCAGCAGCGTAGTGGGGGGGCAAGGGACTGAAGCTTTCTTT. It is translated as CASSVVGGQGTEAFF.

The rearrangement links TRBV7-2 to TRBJ1-1, with D perhaps matching TRBD1 (5 bases). This CDR3 region has 16 residues. Germline assignment: CDR1 SGHTA and CDR2 FQGNSA. Trimming took off 1 base at V and 5 bases at J, with 17 bases between the two ends. CDR3 amino acids: CASSLVWGRVGTEAFF. The DNA of the CDR3 is TGTGCCAGCAGCTTAGTTTGGGGCAGGGTAGGAACTGAAGCTTTCTTT.

The chain links TRBV5-1 to TRBJ2-5, with TRBD2 matching over 16 bases. The CDR3 is 17 residues long. The V gene end was trimmed by 4 bases and the J gene end by 4 bases; junction bases not matched to a gene: 7. Germline V gives CDR1 SGHRS, CDR2 YFSETQ. The CDR3 DNA follows: TGCGCCAGCAGCCCGGGACTAGCGGGAGGGAGGCGAGAGACCCAGTACTTC. Amino acid sequence: CASSPGLAGGRRETQYF.

This chain connects TRBV28 to TRBJ1-1; 8 bases are shared with TRBD1. This CDR3 has 13 amino acids. Germline CDR1 reads MDHEN; CDR2 reads SYDVKM. J was trimmed by 3 bases and V by 8 bases; bases with no gene match: 5. CDR3 in DNA: TGTGCCAGCGACAGGGGCAGGGACACTGAAGCTTTCTTT. Its protein is CASDRGRDTEAFF.

The V call is TRBV9, the J call TRBJ1-1; D gene ambiguous. Germline V CDR1 and CDR2: SGDLS, YYNGEE. The ends were cut back, 4 bases at V and 1 base at J, with 11 bases in the middle. This CDR3 contains 14 residues. The CDR3 region is CASSTRGTNTEAFF. Here the CDR3 DNA reads TGTGCCAGCAGCACAAGAGGAACGAACACTGAAGCTTTCTTT.

The V and J genes are TRBV6-4 and TRBJ2-1; D not certain. Germline V gene sequence: CDR1 MRHNA, CDR2 SNTAGT. The V end was cut by 8 bases, the J end by 8 bases, with 7 bases between. This CDR3 spans 10 amino acids. In nucleotides, the CDR3 is TGTGCCAGCTCTTCAGATGAGCAGTTCTTC. It encodes CASSSDEQFF.

The chain joins TRBV7-2 to TRBJ1-5; 8 nucleotides match TRBD1. Germline V CDR1 and CDR2: SGHTA, FQGNSA. V shed 3 bases and J 0 bases; nucleotides not matched to a gene: 10. CDR3 length: 18 amino acids. The DNA for the CDR3 is TGTGCCAGCAGCTTGGACGGGACAGGCACCTATAGCAATCAGCCCCAGCATTTT. Translation gives CASSLDGTGTYSNQPQHF.

The chain carries TRBV7-2 and TRBJ2-1, with a possible D match to TRBD1 (6 bases). V shed 5 bases and J shed 4 bases, with 9 bases lying between them. Germline CDR1 is SGHTA and CDR2 is FQGNSA. The CDR3 is 13 residues long. The CDR3 protein is CASSLQGYNEQFF. CDR3 DNA: TGTGCCAGCAGCCTACAGGGATACAATGAGCAGTTCTTC.

V and J are TRBV5-4 and TRBJ2-2; a weak D match, TRBD2 (5 bases). The CDR3 contains 16 residues. V lost 4 bases and J 0 bases, leaving 13 bases between the germline ends. The germline V gene has CDR1 SGHNT and CDR2 YYREEE (reference sequence). CDR3 in DNA: TGTGCCAGCAGCGTGACTACCCGCCCGAACACCGGGGAGCTGTTTTTT. Its protein is CASSVTTRPNTGELFF.

The chain links TRBV11-2 to TRBJ2-3; D possibly corresponds to TRBD1 (6 bases). Germline CDR1 is SGHAT and CDR2 is FQNNGV. The germline V and J ends were trimmed by 1 base and 5 bases, with 7 bases remaining between them. There are 13 residues in the CDR3. In nucleotides, the CDR3 is TGTGCCAGCAGCTTAGTAGGGGGAGATACGCAGTATTTT. Its translation is CASSLVGGDTQYF.

The rearrangement joins TRBV19 to TRBJ2-6; 8 nucleotides line up with TRBD1. The V segment lost 4 bases and the J segment 4 bases; nucleotides outside the gene matches: 3. Germline loops: CDR1 LNHDA, CDR2 SQIVND (reference sequence). CDR3 length equals 15 residues. Here the CDR3 DNA reads TGTGCCAGTAGTAAGGGACAGGCAGGGGCCAACGTCCTGACTTTC. Translating it yields CASSKGQAGANVLTF.

This clone was seen more than once but under ten times. The genes are TRBV2 and TRBJ1-5; 8 bases agree with TRBD1. The junction had 8 bases not matched to a gene; V was cut back by 10 bases and J by 6 bases. Germline assignment: CDR1 SNHLY and CDR2 FYNNEI. The length of the CDR3 is 13 residues. The CDR3 sequence: CATQGQAGQPQHF. The CDR3 DNA reads as TGTGCCACCCAGGGACAGGCGGGTCAGCCCCAGCATTTT.

This chain connects TRBV2 to TRBJ2-6; 8 bases match TRBD1. The CDR3 runs 21 residues. V lost 1 base, J lost 0 bases, and 14 bases stayed unmatched. The germline V gene has CDR1 SNHLY and CDR2 FYNNEI. CDR3 nucleotide sequence: TGTGCCAGCAGTGAAGGGACAGGGAAAGTCCTCCGACGCTCTGGGGCCAACGTCCTGACTTTC. Amino acid sequence: CASSEGTGKVLRRSGANVLTF.

The V and J genes are TRBV28 and TRBJ1-1; TRBD1 matches at 7 bases. Unmatched junction bases numbered 17, after V lost 5 bases and J lost 11 bases. The germline V gene has CDR1 MDHEN and CDR2 SYDVKM. CDR3 length: 15 amino acids. CDR3 nucleotides: TGTGCCAGCAGTGGTCAGGACAGGACACGGTTCTCGGCTTTCTTT. This codes for CASSGQDRTRFSAFF.

The V call is TRBV6-5, the J call TRBJ1-2, with 11 bases that match TRBD1. In germline, CDR1 is MNHEY, CDR2 SVGAGI. V lost 6 bases and J lost 3; bases outside the gene matches: 3. CDR3 length: 14 amino acids. The CDR3 spells CASRWTGGDYGYTF. As DNA, the CDR3 is TGTGCCAGCAGGTGGACAGGGGGCGACTATGGCTACACCTTC.

The V call is TRBV30, the J call TRBJ1-3, with 10 bases aligning to TRBD1. Germline V CDR1 and CDR2: GTSNPN, SVGIG (reference sequence). The CDR3 sequence is 12 residues long. Germline trimming cut 8 bases from V and 4 bases from J; bases unmatched to any gene: 2. The chain's CDR3 is CAGGQGGNTIYF. The DNA for the CDR3 is TGTGCCGGGGGACAGGGGGGAAACACCATATATTTT. Looking up the rest from reference TRBV30 and TRBJ1-3 gives the full variable domain: SQTIHQWPATLVQPVGSPLSLECTVEGTSNPNLYWYRQAAGRGLQLLFYSVGIGQISSEVPQNLSASRPQDRQFILSSKKLLLSDSGFYLCAGGQGGNTIYFGEGSWLTVV.

V and J are TRBV19 and TRBJ1-2; tentative D call: TRBD1 (5 bases). Trimming shortened V by 7 bases and J by 8 bases, and 17 bases separated the two germline ends. The CDR3 loop spans 13 amino acids. Germline CDR1 is LNHDA and CDR2 is SQIVND (reference sequence). The CDR3 protein is CASNPMGGRGYTF. DNA of the CDR3: TGTGCCAGTAACCCAATGGGGGGGAGAGGCTACACCTTC.

The CDR3, as DNA: TGTGCCAGCTCGTCAACACCCTCTAGCGGGATACTCTCTGGGGCCAACGTCCTGACTTTC. It encodes CASSSTPSSGILSGANVLTF. The chain recombines TRBV18 with TRBJ2-6; 9 bases are shared with TRBD2. With 6 bases clipped from V and 0 bases from J, the junction kept 15 bases outside the gene matches. Looked up from germline, CDR1 is KGHSH and CDR2 is LQKENI. The CDR3 runs 20 residues.

The J gene is TRBJ2-1, the V gene TRBV11-3; 16 bases are a match to TRBD2. Germline V gene data show CDR1 as SGHNT and CDR2 as YENEEA. J was trimmed by 7 bases and V by 5 bases; bases with no gene match: 11. The CDR3 loop spans 18 amino acids. CDR3 loop: CASSQGLAGGTPWNEQFF. In DNA, the CDR3 is TGTGCCAGCAGCCAGGGACTAGCGGGAGGGACTCCGTGGAATGAGCAGTTCTTC.

The sample holds a few counts of this clone. The V and J genes are TRBV28 and TRBJ1-1; 8 bases agree with TRBD1. Germline lookup yields CDR1 MDHEN and CDR2 SYDVKM. J lost 8 bases, V lost 6 bases, and 14 bases had no gene match. The CDR3 covers 15 residues. CDR3 nucleotide sequence: TGTGCCAGCAGCTTTGCCGACAGGGGCCACGGAGAAGCTTTCTTT. Translating it yields CASSFADRGHGEAFF. The full variable domain, rest sourced from reference TRBV28 and TRBJ1-1, is DVKVTQSSRYLVKRTGEKVFLECVQDMDHENMFWYRQDPGLGLRLIYFSYDVKMKEKGDIPEGYSVSREKKERFSLILESASTNQTSMYLCASSFADRGHGEAFFGQGTRLTVV.

The rearrangement uses TRBV28 and TRBJ1-2; TRBD1 matches at 9 bases. CDR1 and CDR2 from the germline V gene are MDHEN and SYDVKM. The CDR3 length is 15 residues. V gave up 5 bases and J gave up 4 bases; unmatched junction bases: 8. In DNA, the CDR3 is TGTGCCAGCAGTCCCGGGACAGGGAGGAGCTATGGCTACACCTTC. This sequence encodes CASSPGTGRSYGYTF.

This rearrangement joins TRBV6-4 to TRBJ1-1; no firm D call. The CDR3 has 13 amino acids. Deletions cut 2 bases from V and 4 bases from J, with 8 bases between. The germline V gene encodes CDR1 MRHNA and CDR2 SNTAGT. Here the CDR3 reads CASSDRAGTEAFF. The CDR3 DNA reads TGTGCCAGCAGTGACAGGGCGGGCACTGAAGCTTTCTTT.

This chain links TRBV7-2 with TRBJ1-1; 10 nucleotides align to TRBD1. J lost 6 bases, V lost 4 bases, and 8 bases had no gene match. Germline lookup yields CDR1 SGHTA and CDR2 FQGNSA. The CDR3 contains 15 residues. The CDR3 region is CASSSRQGAGAEAFF. CDR3 bases: TGTGCCAGCAGCTCCCGACAGGGGGCTGGAGCTGAAGCTTTCTTT.

The chain recombines TRBV27 with TRBJ1-2, with TRBD1 as a possible D gene (5 bases). CDR3 length equals 14 residues. The germline V and J ends were trimmed by 6 bases and 6 bases, with 17 bases remaining between them. The germline gives CDR1 MNHEY, CDR2 SMNVEV (reference sequence). The CDR3 loop is CASSFWGQAHGYTF. CDR3 DNA: TGTGCCAGCAGCTTCTGGGGCCAGGCACATGGCTACACCTTC.

The chain employs TRBV7-6 and TRBJ1-5, with a tentative D call TRBD1 (6 bases). V lost 1 base and J lost 2, with 9 bases in between. The germline gives CDR1 SGHVS, CDR2 FNYEAQ. The CDR3 extends over 15 amino acids. CDR3 region: CASSLGGLGNQPQHF. The CDR3 DNA sequence: TGTGCCAGCAGCTTAGGGGGGCTGGGCAATCAGCCCCAGCATTTT. Full variable domain (missing parts from reference TRBV7-6 and TRBJ1-5): GAGVSQSPRYKVTKRGQDVALRCDPISGHVSLYWYRQALGQGPEFLTYFNYEAQQDKSGLPNDRFSAERPEGSISTLTIQRTEQRDSAMYRCASSLGGLGNQPQHFGDGTRLSIL.

CDR3 amino acids: CASSQDLHRESEKLFF. The DNA for the CDR3 is TGCGCCAGCAGCCAAGATCTTCACAGGGAATCAGAAAAACTGTTTTTT. The chain joins TRBV4-3 to TRBJ1-4; TRBD1 might be the D (6 bases). Trimming took off 0 bases at V and 8 bases at J, with 16 bases between the two ends. Per germline, CDR1 LGHNA and CDR2 YSLEER. The CDR3 loop spans 16 amino acids.

The chain carries TRBV2 and TRBJ2-2, with 9 bases fitting TRBD1. The CDR3 runs to 17 residues. With 7 bases clipped from V and 2 bases from J, the junction kept 11 bases outside the gene matches. The germline V gene encodes CDR1 SNHLY and CDR2 FYNNEI. CDR3 sequence (DNA): TGTGCCAGCATCAGTCTGCCGGGACAGGGTAACACCGGGGAGCTGTTTTTT. Residues: CASISLPGQGNTGELFF.

This chain connects TRBV7-9 to TRBJ2-2; 9 bases align to TRBD2. The CDR3 has 17 residues. CDR1 SEHNR and CDR2 FQNEAQ come from the germline V gene (reference sequence). V trimming: 4 bases; J trimming: 0 bases; junction bases outside the gene matches: 6. The CDR3 DNA reads TGTGCCAGCAGCTCCCCAGCGGGGGGAACGAACACCGGGGAGCTGTTTTTT. It yields the protein CASSSPAGGTNTGELFF.

CDR3: CASTLDYGTGELFF. The CDR3 coding sequence is TGTGCCAGCACCCTGGACTACGGGACCGGGGAGCTGTTTTTT. The chain has TRBV2 and TRBJ2-2, with D tentatively TRBD2 (6 bases). Germline CDR1 is SNHLY and CDR2 is FYNNEI. V was shortened by 7 bases and J by 5 bases, with 14 bases between the two germline ends. The CDR3 covers 14 residues.

This clone was detected only a few times. The rearrangement uses TRBV7-2 and TRBJ2-4, with 7 bases fitting TRBD2. CDR1 is SGHTA and CDR2 is FQGNSA in the germline V gene. The CDR3 spans 17 residues. Trimming removed 0 bases from V and 4 bases from J; junction bases left unmatched: 9. DNA for the CDR3: TGTGCCAGCAGCTTAGCTATGGCAAGCGGGGTAAAAAACATTCAGTACTTC. Protein product: CASSLAMASGVKNIQYF.

This clone was counted between two and nine times. The J gene is TRBJ1-1, the V gene TRBV12-5, with D possibly matching TRBD1 (6 bases). Trimming took 7 bases from V and 1 from J, leaving 13 bases between them. CDR1 and CDR2 (germline): LGHNT, FRNRAP. The CDR3 totals 14 residues. CDR3 sequence reads: CASALGAPNTEAFF. CDR3 in DNA: TGTGCTAGTGCCTTGGGGGCCCCGAACACTGAAGCTTTCTTT.

This clone showed up just once. J is TRBJ2-2 and V is TRBV19, with 8 bases lining up with TRBD2. The CDR3 covers 16 residues. From germline, CDR1 is LNHDA and CDR2 SQIVND (reference sequence). V was clipped by 3 bases and J by 5 bases; unmatched bases: 8. The CDR3 region has the DNA TGTGCCAGTAGTATTATAAGCGGGAGAAATACCGGGGAGCTGTTTTTT. Translating it yields CASSIISGRNTGELFF.